This entry lists 21 T cell receptor beta chains sequenced from one sample in a study of T cells in Graves' hyperthyroidism and ophthalmopathy. TCR beta CDR3 sequences were amplified from RNA transcripts. Researchers ran a first-round RT-PCR on the TCR CDR3 using the HTBI primer set. A single record per CDR3 protein comes from TCRdb applying MiXCR to the multiplex PCR reads. Of hundreds of thousands of distinct CDR3 sequences in the sample, about a sixth were seen once. Sequencing was performed on blood. Source of these receptors: a woman in her thirties or forties with Graves' ophthalmopathy.

This clonotype was counted many times. V gene TRBV7-3 combines with J gene TRBJ2-2; 10 bases match TRBD1. This CDR3 comprises 16 residues. CDR1 is SGHTA, CDR2 FQGTGA, per germline. The V and J ends lost 0 bases and 5 bases, in that order; junction bases with no gene match: 3. CDR3 region: CASSLTAGQGTGELFF. CDR3 nucleotide sequence: TGTGCCAGCAGCTTAACTGCGGGACAGGGGACCGGGGAGCTGTTTTTT. Filled out from reference TRBV7-3 and TRBJ2-2, the complete variable domain reads GAGVSQTPSNKVTEKGKYVELRCDPISGHTALYWYRQSLGQGPEFLIYFQGTGAADDSGLPNDRFFAVRPEGSVSTLKIQRTERGDSAVYLCASSLTAGQGTGELFFGEGSRLTVL.

This clonotype was seen more than once but under ten times. The chain employs TRBV11-2 and TRBJ2-3, with D hard to call. V was shortened by 3 bases and J by 0 bases, with 10 bases between the two germline ends. Germline-derived CDR1 and CDR2 are SGHAT and FQNNGV. The CDR3 totals 15 residues. CDR3 loop: CASSFGSGSTDTQYF. CDR3 coding DNA: TGTGCCAGCAGCTTCGGGTCTGGAAGCACAGATACGCAGTATTTT. The full variable domain, rest sourced from reference TRBV11-2 and TRBJ2-3, is EAGVAQSPRYKIIEKRQSVAFWCNPISGHATLYWYQQILGQGPKLLIQFQNNGVVDDSQLPKDRFSAERLKGVDSTLKIQPAKLEDSAVYLCASSFGSGSTDTQYFGPGTRLTVL.

This chain connects TRBV3-1 to TRBJ2-7; 14 nucleotides align to TRBD2. Germline CDR1 reads LGHDT; CDR2 reads YNNKEL (reference sequence). The CDR3 contains 15 residues. Trimming at V came to 4 bases and at J to 7 bases, leaving 6 bases not matched to a gene. CDR3: CASSLGLAGAQEQYF. For the CDR3, the DNA is TGTGCCAGCAGCCTGGGACTAGCGGGAGCTCAAGAGCAGTACTTC.

In this sample, this clonotype turned up a few times. This chain uses TRBV6-4 with TRBJ1-2; 10 nucleotides agree with TRBD1. Germline V lookup: CDR1 MRHNA, CDR2 SNTAGT. The CDR3 loop spans 15 amino acids. V shed 6 bases, J shed 8 bases, and the junction held 12 bases outside the gene matches. The CDR3 DNA sequence: TGTGCCAGCAGCCAGGGACAGGGGTCCGTGAAAGGCTACACCTTC. It translates to CASSQGQGSVKGYTF.

The chain uses TRBV5-1 and TRBJ2-5, with D possibly matching TRBD2 (5 bases). Germline-derived CDR1 and CDR2 are SGHRS and YFSETQ. The CDR3 has 14 amino acids. V was shortened by 3 bases and J by 3 bases, with 12 bases between the two germline ends. The CDR3 coding sequence is TGCGCCAGCAGCTCGGGTAGCGTAAAAGAGACCCAGTACTTC. Its protein product is CASSSGSVKETQYF.

This clonotype turned up a few times. CDR3: CASSPPTGLSGELFF. CDR3 sequence (DNA): TGTGCCAGCAGTCCCCCGACAGGGTTGTCCGGGGAGCTGTTTTTT. The chain carries TRBV12-3 or TRBV12-4 and TRBJ2-2, with TRBD1 matching 7 bases. The CDR3 sequence is 15 residues long. V gave up 5 bases and J gave up 6 bases; unmatched junction bases: 9.

In its sample, this clonotype was seen many times. The CDR3 DNA reads TGTGCCAGCAGGGGGGACAGCTTCAGTGAGCAGTTCTTC. This sequence encodes CASRGDSFSEQFF. The rearrangement links TRBV6-1 to TRBJ2-1; 7 bases match TRBD1. J lost 9 bases, V lost 6 bases, and 8 bases had no gene match. The germline V gene encodes CDR1 MNHNS and CDR2 SASEGT. CDR3 size: 13 residues.

At least ten counts were recorded for this clonotype. The chain has TRBV12-3 or TRBV12-4 and TRBJ2-1, with D perhaps assigned TRBD1 or TRBD2 (7 bases each). This CDR3 contains 14 residues. The V gene lost 6 bases and the J gene lost 10 bases, with 19 bases spanning the gap. CDR3 coding DNA: TGTGCCAGCAGACGACTAGGGAGGGGGCACGAGCAGTTCTTC. This sequence encodes CASRRLGRGHEQFF.

This clonotype was found a few times. The CDR3 region has the DNA TGCGCCAGCAGTGAGTCGAAGGGACGGGCTACGAAGCAGTACTTC. This translates into CASSESKGRATKQYF. The V call is TRBV10-1, the J call TRBJ2-7; either TRBD1 or TRBD2 may fit D (5 bases each). The V and J ends lost 0 bases and 8 bases respectively, with 17 bases between them. The germline V gene encodes CDR1 WNHNN and CDR2 SYGVQD (reference sequence). The CDR3 runs to 15 residues.

Many counts were recorded for this clonotype. The chain uses TRBV5-1 and TRBJ2-7; 9 bases fit TRBD1. The length of the CDR3 is 15 residues. In germline, CDR1 is SGHRS, CDR2 YFSETQ. V lost 0 bases and J lost 3; bases outside the gene matches: 4. CDR3 DNA sequence: TGCGCCAGCAGCTTGGGGACAGGGGAATACTACGAGCAGTACTTC. Protein: CASSLGTGEYYEQYF.

This clonotype occurred many times. V gene TRBV5-1 combines with J gene TRBJ2-1, with TRBD2 matching over 8 bases. The germline gives CDR1 SGHRS, CDR2 YFSETQ. The CDR3 totals 15 residues. Trimming cost V 1 base and J 3 bases; bases outside gene matches: 3. CDR3 in amino acids: CASSLLAGIYNEQFF. DNA for the CDR3: TGCGCCAGCAGCTTGCTAGCGGGTATCTACAATGAGCAGTTCTTC.

The sample holds many counts of this clonotype. The J gene is TRBJ1-4, the V gene TRBV2; D is unclear. Trimming left V 2 bases short and J 6 bases short, with 10 bases between. The CDR3 loop spans 14 amino acids. Per germline, CDR1 SNHLY and CDR2 FYNNEI. CDR3 sequence (DNA): TGTGCCAGCAGTGAAATCCTCAAAGATGAAAAACTGTTTTTT. Translated: CASSEILKDEKLFF.

This chain connects TRBV27 to TRBJ2-1, with 8 bases fitting TRBD1. Germline-derived CDR1 and CDR2 are MNHEY and SMNVEV (reference sequence). The CDR3 sequence is 16 residues long. With 5 bases clipped from V and 0 bases from J, the junction kept 6 bases outside the gene matches. The CDR3 region is CASSDRQGSSYNEQFF. The CDR3 DNA follows: TGTGCCAGCAGTGATCGACAGGGGAGCTCCTACAATGAGCAGTTCTTC.

At least ten counts were recorded for this clonotype. The chain employs TRBV27 and TRBJ2-1, with TRBD2 matching 9 bases. This CDR3 comprises 15 residues. Per germline, CDR1 MNHEY and CDR2 SMNVEV (reference sequence). The V segment lost 5 bases and the J segment 9 bases; nucleotides outside the gene matches: 11. CDR3 sequence reads: CASSMNAGGLSEQFF. In DNA form, the CDR3 reads TGTGCCAGCAGTATGAATGCGGGGGGGCTGAGTGAGCAGTTCTTC.

This clonotype was detected ten times or more. The chain employs TRBV28 and TRBJ2-1; D unresolved. Trimming took off 6 bases at V and 5 bases at J, with 17 bases between the two ends. The CDR3 has 15 residues. From germline, CDR1 is MDHEN and CDR2 SYDVKM. The CDR3 DNA reads TGTGCCAGCAGATCTGTGGCGCCACCCAACAATGAGCAGTTCTTC. It specifies CASRSVAPPNNEQFF.

This clonotype showed up many times. CDR3 sequence: CSARDPGLAGPLGSNEQYF. The CDR3 nucleotides read TGCAGTGCTAGAGACCCGGGACTAGCGGGCCCCCTAGGTTCCAACGAGCAGTACTTC. The rearrangement joins TRBV20-1 to TRBJ2-7, with 12 bases aligning to TRBD2. Germline CDR1 and CDR2: DFQATT and SNEGSKA (reference sequence). This CDR3 has 19 amino acids. Losses at the gene ends were 0 bases for V and 5 bases for J; bases not matched to a gene: 17.

The sample holds many counts of this clonotype. The chain has TRBV27 and TRBJ2-1; 7 bases align to TRBD1. Germline V gene data show CDR1 as MNHEY and CDR2 as SMNVEV (reference sequence). CDR3 length: 16 amino acids. The junction had 11 bases not matched to a gene; V was cut back by 5 bases and J by 4 bases. CDR3 region: CASSTQGIQGYNEQFF. In nucleotides, the CDR3 is TGTGCCAGCAGTACCCAGGGGATACAGGGGTACAATGAGCAGTTCTTC.

This clonotype was observed many times. J is TRBJ2-7 and V is TRBV7-8; possible D gene TRBD1, 5 bases. The V and J ends lost 6 bases and 3 bases respectively, with 21 bases between them. Germline CDR1 SGHVS, CDR2 FQNEAQ. The CDR3 runs to 16 residues. The CDR3 here is CASSRTRFGAVYEQYF. The CDR3 nucleotides are TGTGCCAGCAGTCGAACCAGGTTTGGGGCGGTCTACGAGCAGTACTTC.

V and J are TRBV30 and TRBJ1-2; no clear D gene. Germline V gene lookup returns CDR1 GTSNPN and CDR2 SVGIG (reference sequence). V lost 5 bases, J lost 8 bases, and 15 bases lay in between. The CDR3 spans 12 residues. CDR3 nucleotide sequence: TGTGCCTGGGGTGACGGCTTACGAGGCTACACCTTC. Encoded protein: CAWGDGLRGYTF.

This clonotype has ten or more counts. The chain carries TRBV12-3 or TRBV12-4 and TRBJ1-2; D not resolved. CDR3 length: 17 amino acids. The germline V and J ends were trimmed by 3 bases and 7 bases, with 24 bases remaining between them. The chain's CDR3 is CASSLGPGGQTSGGYTF. The CDR3, as DNA: TGTGCCAGCAGTTTGGGCCCAGGAGGCCAAACCTCGGGTGGCTACACCTTC.

This clonotype has at least ten counts. The chain recombines TRBV6-1 with TRBJ1-5, with D perhaps TRBD1 (6 bases). Germline V gene lookup returns CDR1 MNHNS and CDR2 SASEGT. There are 14 residues in the CDR3. V lost 1 base and J lost 6, with 10 bases in between. The CDR3 is CASSEGQEGQPQHF. DNA of the CDR3: TGTGCCAGCAGTGAAGGACAGGAAGGTCAGCCCCAGCATTTT.